This T cell receptor beta chain emerged from a study of human T cells and chemical hapten exposure. Noted time point: patch test 1, 2 weeks after DPC sensitization. Regarding treatment: therapeutic diphenylcyclopropenone sensitization with weekly scalp DPC. Blood was drawn before each patch test was applied. Donors, patients with alopecia ranging from 18 to 70 years old and judged suitable for DPC, provided samples. The sample holds many counts of this clonotype. MiXCR was run by TCRdb on the RACE reads, yielding one entry per CDR3 protein. The table includes 380,000 or so distinct CDR3 sequences, more than 4.5% detected once. V dropped 2 bases and J dropped 9 bases, with 17 bases sitting between them. Per the germline V gene, CDR1 is MNHEY and CDR2 is SVGEGT. The CDR3 sequence is 15 residues long.

This TCR derives from a woman between 45 and 65 years old with alopecia areata. Some clones in this sample may be carry-over from other donors' samples. The sequencing here drew on whole blood, taken in connection with sensitization to the hapten diphenylcyclopropenone (DPC). The J gene is TRBJ1-5, the V gene TRBV6-2 or TRBV6-3, with D perhaps TRBD1 (5 bases). CDR3 sequence (DNA): TGTGCCAGCAGTTACGGGGCAGGGCCGGCTCGGCCCCAGCATTTT. It yields the protein CASSYGAGPARPQHF.